This TCR beta chain was retrieved from a study of blood T cell repertoires in COVID-19. The repertoire was sequenced with immunoSEQ multiplex PCR; TCRdb's copy has only in-frame clones and lacks some. The data hold fewer than 250,000 clones, with around 82% observed a single time. This CDR3 comprises 12 residues. Germline V gene data show CDR1 as LNHDA and CDR2 as SQIVND (reference sequence). The V end lost 3 bases, the J end lost 8 bases, and 10 bases lay between the germline ends. Remarks on this clone: The same CDR3 arises from other DNA sequences in this sample as well.

The TCR was taken from a woman between 40 and 50 years old with acute COVID-19. The V call is TRBV19, the J call TRBJ1-2, with D unclear. Sequencing used PBMCs or T cells enriched from blood (not recorded which). CDR3 residues: CASSIRGLGYTF. In DNA, the CDR3 is TGTGCCAGTAGTATCCGAGGGCTCGGCTACACCTTC.